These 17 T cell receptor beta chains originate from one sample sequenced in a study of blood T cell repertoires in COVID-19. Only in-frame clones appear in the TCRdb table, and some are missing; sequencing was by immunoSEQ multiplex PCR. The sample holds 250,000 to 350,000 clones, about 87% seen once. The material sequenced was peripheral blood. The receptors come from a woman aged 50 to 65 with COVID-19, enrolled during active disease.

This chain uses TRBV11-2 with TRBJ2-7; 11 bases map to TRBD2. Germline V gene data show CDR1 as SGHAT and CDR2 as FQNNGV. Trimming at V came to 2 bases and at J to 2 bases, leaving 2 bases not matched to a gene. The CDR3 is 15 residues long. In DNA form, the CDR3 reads TGTGCCAGCAGCTTAACTAGCGGGAGAACCTACGAGCAGTACTTC. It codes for CASSLTSGRTYEQYF.

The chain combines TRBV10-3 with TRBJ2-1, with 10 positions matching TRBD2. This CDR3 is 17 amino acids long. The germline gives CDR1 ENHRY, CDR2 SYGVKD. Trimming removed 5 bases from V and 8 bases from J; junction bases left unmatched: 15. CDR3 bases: TGTGCCATCAGTTCGACAGGGACCCTCCTAGCGGGAGATGAGCAGTTCTTC. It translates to CAISSTGTLLAGDEQFF.

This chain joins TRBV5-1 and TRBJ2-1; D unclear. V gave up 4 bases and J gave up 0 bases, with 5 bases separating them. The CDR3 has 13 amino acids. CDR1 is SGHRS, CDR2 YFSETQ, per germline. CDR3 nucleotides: TGCGCCAGCAGCATCAGCTCCTACAATGAGCAGTTCTTC. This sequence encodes CASSISSYNEQFF.

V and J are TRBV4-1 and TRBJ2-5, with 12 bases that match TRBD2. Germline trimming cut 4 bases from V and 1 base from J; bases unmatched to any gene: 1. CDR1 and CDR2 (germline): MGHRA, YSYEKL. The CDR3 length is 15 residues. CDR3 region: CASSRTSGTQETQYF. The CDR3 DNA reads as TGCGCCAGCAGCCGGACTAGCGGGACCCAAGAGACCCAGTACTTC.

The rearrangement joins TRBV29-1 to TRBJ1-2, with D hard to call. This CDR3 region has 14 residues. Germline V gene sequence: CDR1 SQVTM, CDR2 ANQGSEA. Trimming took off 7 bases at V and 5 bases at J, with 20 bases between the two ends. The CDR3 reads CSAARVATSYGYTF. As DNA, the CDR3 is TGCAGCGCCGCGAGGGTGGCGACTTCTTATGGCTACACCTTC.

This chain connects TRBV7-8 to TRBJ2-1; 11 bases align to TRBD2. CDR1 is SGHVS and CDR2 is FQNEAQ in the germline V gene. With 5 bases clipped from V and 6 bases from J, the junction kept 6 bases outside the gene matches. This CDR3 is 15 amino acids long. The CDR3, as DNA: TGTGCCAGCAGCCCAACTAGCGGGAGAACCAATGAGCAGTTCTTC. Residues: CASSPTSGRTNEQFF.

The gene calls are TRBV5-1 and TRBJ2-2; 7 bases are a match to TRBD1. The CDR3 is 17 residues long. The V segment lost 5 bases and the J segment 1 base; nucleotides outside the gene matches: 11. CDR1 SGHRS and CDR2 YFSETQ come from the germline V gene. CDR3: CASSGDPRQGNTGELFF. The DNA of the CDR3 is TGCGCCAGCAGTGGGGATCCGAGACAGGGGAACACCGGGGAGCTGTTTTTT.

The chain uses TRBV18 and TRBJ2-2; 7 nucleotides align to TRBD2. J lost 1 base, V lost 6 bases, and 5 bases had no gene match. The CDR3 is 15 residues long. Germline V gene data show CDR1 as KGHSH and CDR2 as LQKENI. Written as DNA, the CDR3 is TGTGCCAGCTCGAACGCGGGAGTGAACACCGGGGAGCTGTTTTTT. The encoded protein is CASSNAGVNTGELFF.

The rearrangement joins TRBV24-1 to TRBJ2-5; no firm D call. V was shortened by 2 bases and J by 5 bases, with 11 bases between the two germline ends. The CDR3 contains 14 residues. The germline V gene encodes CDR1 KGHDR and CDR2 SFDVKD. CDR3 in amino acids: CATSDSGRSETQYF. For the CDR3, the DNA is TGTGCCACCAGTGATTCCGGCAGGTCTGAGACCCAGTACTTC.

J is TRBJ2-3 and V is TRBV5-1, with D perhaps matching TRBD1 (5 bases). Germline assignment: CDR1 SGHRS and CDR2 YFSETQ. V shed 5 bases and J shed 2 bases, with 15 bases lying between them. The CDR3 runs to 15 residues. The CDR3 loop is CASRVSGYTTDTQYF. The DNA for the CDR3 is TGCGCCAGCAGGGTATCAGGGTATACCACAGATACGCAGTATTTT.

For the CDR3, the DNA is TGTGCCAGCAGCGGGACAGGGGGGTACCAAGAGACCCAGTACTTC. This sequence encodes CASSGTGGYQETQYF. The rearrangement uses TRBV6-4 and TRBJ2-5; 11 nucleotides align to TRBD1. The CDR3 totals 15 residues. The germline CDR1 and CDR2 sequences are MRHNA and SNTAGT. Germline trimming cut 6 bases from V and 0 bases from J; bases unmatched to any gene: 3.

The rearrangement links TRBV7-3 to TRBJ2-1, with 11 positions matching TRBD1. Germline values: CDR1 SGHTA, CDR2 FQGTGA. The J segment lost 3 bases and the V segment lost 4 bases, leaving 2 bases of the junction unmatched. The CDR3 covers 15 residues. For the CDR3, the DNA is TGTGCCAGCAGCTCCGGGACAGGGGGCTACAATGAGCAGTTCTTC. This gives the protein CASSSGTGGYNEQFF.

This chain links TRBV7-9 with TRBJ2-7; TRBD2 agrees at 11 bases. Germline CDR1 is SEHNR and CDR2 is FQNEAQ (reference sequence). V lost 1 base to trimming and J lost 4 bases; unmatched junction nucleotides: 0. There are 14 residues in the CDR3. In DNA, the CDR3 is TGTGCCAGCAGCTTAGGACTAGCGGGATACGAGCAGTACTTC. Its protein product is CASSLGLAGYEQYF.

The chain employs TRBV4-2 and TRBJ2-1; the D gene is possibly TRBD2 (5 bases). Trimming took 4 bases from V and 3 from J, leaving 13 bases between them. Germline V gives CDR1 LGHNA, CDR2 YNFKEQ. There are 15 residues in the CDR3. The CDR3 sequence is CASSPRLAGYNEQFF. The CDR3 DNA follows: TGTGCCAGCAGCCCCCGACTGGCGGGCTACAATGAGCAGTTCTTC.

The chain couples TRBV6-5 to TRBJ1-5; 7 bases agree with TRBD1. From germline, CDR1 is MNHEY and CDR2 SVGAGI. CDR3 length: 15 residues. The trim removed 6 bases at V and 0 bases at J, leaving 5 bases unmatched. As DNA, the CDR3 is TGTGCCAGCAGCGTGACAGGGTATAGCAATCAGCCCCAGCATTTT. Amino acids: CASSVTGYSNQPQHF.

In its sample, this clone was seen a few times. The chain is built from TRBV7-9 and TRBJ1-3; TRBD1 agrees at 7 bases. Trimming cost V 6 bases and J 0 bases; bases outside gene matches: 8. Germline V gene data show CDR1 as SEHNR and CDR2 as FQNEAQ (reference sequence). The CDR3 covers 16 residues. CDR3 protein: CASRRTGAASGNTIYF. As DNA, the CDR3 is TGTGCCAGCAGACGGACAGGCGCTGCCTCTGGAAACACCATATATTTT.

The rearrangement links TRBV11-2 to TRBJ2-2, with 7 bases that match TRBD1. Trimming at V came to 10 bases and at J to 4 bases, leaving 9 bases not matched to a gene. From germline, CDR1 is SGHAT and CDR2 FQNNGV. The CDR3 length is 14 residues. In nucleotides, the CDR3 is TGTGCCATACCCATTCAGGGGGTCACCGGGGAGCTGTTTTTT. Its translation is CAIPIQGVTGELFF.